Given below is one TCR beta chain in context. This sample is drawn from a study of blood T cell repertoires in COVID-19. Turning to the study itself: Nucleic acid was either cDNA or gDNA, and it came from T cells, B-cell-depleted T cells, or PBMCs.

The data were produced by immunoSEQ multiplex PCR, yet TCRdb's version contains in-frame clones alone and is incomplete. The repertoire consists of more than 400,000 clones, with about 85% occurring once and the leading ten covering around 0.7%. CDR1 and CDR2 (germline): GTSNPN, SVGIG (reference sequence). With 6 bases removed from V and 0 bases from J, the gap between germline ends came to 14 bases. The CDR3 loop spans 14 amino acids. J is TRBJ1-2 and V is TRBV30, with D tentatively TRBD1 (6 bases). The sequence derives from a woman aged 18-35 years who had recovered from COVID-19. Sequenced: PBMCs or T cells enriched from blood (not recorded which). The CDR3 sequence is CACIRGQPNYGYTF. CDR3 sequence (DNA): TGTGCCTGTATCCGTGGACAGCCTAACTATGGCTACACCTTC.